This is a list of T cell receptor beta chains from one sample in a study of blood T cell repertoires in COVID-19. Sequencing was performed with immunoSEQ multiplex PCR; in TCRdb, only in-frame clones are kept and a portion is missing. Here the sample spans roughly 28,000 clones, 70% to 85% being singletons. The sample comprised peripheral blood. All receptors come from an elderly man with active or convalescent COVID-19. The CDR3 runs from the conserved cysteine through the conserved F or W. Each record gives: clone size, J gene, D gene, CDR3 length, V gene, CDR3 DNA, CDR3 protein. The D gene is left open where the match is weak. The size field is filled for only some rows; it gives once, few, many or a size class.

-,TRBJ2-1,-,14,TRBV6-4,TGTGCCAGCAGTGTACAGGGTGGTCTCAATGAGCAGTTCTTC,CASSVQGGLNEQFF
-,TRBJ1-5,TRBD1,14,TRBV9,TGTGCCAGCAGCCTGGACAGGGCGGATCAGCCCCAGCATTTT,CASSLDRADQPQHF
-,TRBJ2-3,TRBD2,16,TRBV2,TGTGCCAGCAGTTTAGCGGGGGGGCAGATTGCAGATACGCAGTATTTT,CASSLAGGQIADTQYF
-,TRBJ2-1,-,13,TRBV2,TGTGCCAGCAGGGAGGGAGAGAACAATGAGCAGTTCTTC,CASREGENNEQFF
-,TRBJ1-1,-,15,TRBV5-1,TGCGCCAGCAGCTTGGTGGCAGGATCAAACACTGAAGCTTTCTTT,CASSLVAGSNTEAFF
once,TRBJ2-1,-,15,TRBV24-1,TGTGCCACCAGTGATCAAGGAGCAGGGGACAATGAGCAGTTCTTC,CATSDQGAGDNEQFF
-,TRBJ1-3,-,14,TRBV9,TGTGCCAGCAGGCCCGGAGAGTTCGGAAACACCATATATTTT,CASRPGEFGNTIYF
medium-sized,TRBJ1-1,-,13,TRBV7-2,TGTGCCAGCAGCTTATTCGGTAACACTGAAGCTTTCTTT,CASSLFGNTEAFF
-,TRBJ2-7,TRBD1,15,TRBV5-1,TGCGCCAGCAGCTTGCACCGGGACAGGGACTACGAGCAGTACTTC,CASSLHRDRDYEQYF
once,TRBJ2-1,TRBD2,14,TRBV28,TGTGCCGGGGGGACTAGCGGGAGTGTCAATGAGCAGTTCTTC,CAGGTSGSVNEQFF
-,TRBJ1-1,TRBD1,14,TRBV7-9,TGTGCCAGCAGCATTACCGGGACAGGAGTTGAAGCTTTCTTT,CASSITGTGVEAFF
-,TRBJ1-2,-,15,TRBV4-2,TGTGCCAGCAGCCAAGATAGAGGCGGCCCTGGTGGCTACACCTTC,CASSQDRGGPGGYTF
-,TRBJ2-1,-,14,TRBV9,TGTGCCAGCAGCCCCCAAGTGGCAGACAATGAGCAGTTCTTC,CASSPQVADNEQFF
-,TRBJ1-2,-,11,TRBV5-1,TGCGCCAGCAGCGATGGTGGCGGCTACACCTTC,CASSDGGGYTF
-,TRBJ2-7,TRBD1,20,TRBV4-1,TGCGCCAGCAGCCACCCCCCGCCTAGCATAAACAGGGGACCCTCCTACGAGCAGTACTTC,CASSHPPPSINRGPSYEQYF
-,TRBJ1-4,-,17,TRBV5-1,TGCGCCAGCAGCCCCGAAGGACACATCGCAACTAATGAAAAACTGTTTTTT,CASSPEGHIATNEKLFF
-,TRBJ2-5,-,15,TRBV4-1,TGCGCCAGCAGCCAAGAATCCCCAGGGAGGGAGACCCAGTACTTC,CASSQESPGRETQYF
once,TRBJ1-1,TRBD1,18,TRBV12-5,TGTGCTAGTGGTGAGACAGGGACGAGGCGAGGAGTCGTTTCTGAAGCTTTCTTT,CASGETGTRRGVVSEAFF
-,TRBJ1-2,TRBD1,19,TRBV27,TGTGCCAGCAGTCACTGGGGAAGGACAGGGGCAAGTAATAACTATGGCTACACCTTC,CASSHWGRTGASNNYGYTF
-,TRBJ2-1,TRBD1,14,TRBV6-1,TGTGCCAGCAGTGAGACAGGGGCATACAATGAGCAGTTCTTC,CASSETGAYNEQFF
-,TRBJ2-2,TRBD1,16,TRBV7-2,TGTGCCAGCAGCTTAGCGGCAGGGGGCGCGGCCGGGGAGCTGTTTTTT,CASSLAAGGAAGELFF
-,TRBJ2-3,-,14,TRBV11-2,TGTGCCAGCACCTCGGCTAGTCGGACAGATACGCAGTATTTT,CASTSASRTDTQYF
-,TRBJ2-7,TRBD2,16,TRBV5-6,TGTGCCAGCAGCCTACGTGGACTAGCGGGATTCTACGAGCAGTACTTC,CASSLRGLAGFYEQYF
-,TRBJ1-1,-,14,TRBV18,TGTGCCAGCTCACTCACAGGGATGAACACTGAAGCTTTCTTT,CASSLTGMNTEAFF
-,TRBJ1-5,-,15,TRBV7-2,TGTGCCAGCAGCCAACAGGGAAGTAGCAATCAGCCCCAGCATTTT,CASSQQGSSNQPQHF
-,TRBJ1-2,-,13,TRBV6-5,TGTGCCAGCAGTCGTGGTTCGGGTCTTGGCTACACCTTC,CASSRGSGLGYTF